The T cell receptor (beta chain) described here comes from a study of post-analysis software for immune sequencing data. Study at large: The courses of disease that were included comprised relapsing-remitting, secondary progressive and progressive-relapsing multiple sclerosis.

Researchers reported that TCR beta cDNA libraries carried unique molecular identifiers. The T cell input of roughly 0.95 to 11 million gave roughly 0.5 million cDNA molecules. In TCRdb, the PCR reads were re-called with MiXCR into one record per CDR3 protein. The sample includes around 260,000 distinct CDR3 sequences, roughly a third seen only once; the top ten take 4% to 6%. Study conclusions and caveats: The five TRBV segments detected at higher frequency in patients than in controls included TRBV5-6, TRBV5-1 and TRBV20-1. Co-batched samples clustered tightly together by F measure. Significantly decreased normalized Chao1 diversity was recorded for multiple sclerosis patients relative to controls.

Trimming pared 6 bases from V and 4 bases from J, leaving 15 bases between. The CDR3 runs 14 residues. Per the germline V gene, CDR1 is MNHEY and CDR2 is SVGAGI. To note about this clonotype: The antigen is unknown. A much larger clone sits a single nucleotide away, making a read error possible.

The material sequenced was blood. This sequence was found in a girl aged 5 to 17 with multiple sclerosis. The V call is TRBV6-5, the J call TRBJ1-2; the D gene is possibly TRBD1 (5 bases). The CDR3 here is CASSRTSVGYGYTF. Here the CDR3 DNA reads TGTGCCAGCAGCCGGACAAGTGTTGGCTATGGCTACACCTTC.